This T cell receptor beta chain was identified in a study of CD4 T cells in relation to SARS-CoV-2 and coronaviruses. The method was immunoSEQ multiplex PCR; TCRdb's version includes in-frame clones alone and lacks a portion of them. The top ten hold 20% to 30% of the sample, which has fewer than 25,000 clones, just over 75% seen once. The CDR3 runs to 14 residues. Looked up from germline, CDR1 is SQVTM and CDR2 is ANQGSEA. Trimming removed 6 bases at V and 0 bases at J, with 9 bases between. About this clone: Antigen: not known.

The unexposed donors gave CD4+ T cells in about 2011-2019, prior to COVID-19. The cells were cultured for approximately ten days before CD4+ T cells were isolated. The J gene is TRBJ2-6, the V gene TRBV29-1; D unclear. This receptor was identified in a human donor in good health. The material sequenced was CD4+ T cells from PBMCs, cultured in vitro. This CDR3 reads CSVPVRSGANVLTF. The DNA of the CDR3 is TGCAGCGTCCCTGTCCGCTCTGGGGCCAACGTCCTGACTTTC.